The 8 T cell receptor beta chains reported below all come from one sample, sequenced in a study of blood T cells in healthy people across ages. A second roughly 6 to 12 cycle PCR used barcoded and J-beta primers. TCRdb reprocessed the 5' RACE reads with MiXCR, giving one entry per CDR3 protein. This table holds over 1.5 million distinct CDR3 sequences, roughly 52% found once. Sequencing was done on a sample of blood. Receptors were obtained from a woman in her forties in good health.

The CDR3 nucleotides are TGTGCCAGCAGCTTAGCCGGAGGACAGAATGAAGCTTTCTTT. This encodes CASSLAGGQNEAFF. V gene TRBV7-9 combines with J gene TRBJ1-1; possible D gene TRBD1, 6 bases. Germline V gene sequence: CDR1 SEHNR, CDR2 FQNEAQ (reference sequence). The CDR3 is 14 amino acids. V lost 0 bases and J 7 bases, leaving 12 bases between the germline ends.

J is TRBJ1-4 and V is TRBV4-1; D perhaps matches TRBD1 (5 bases). The CDR3 extends over 16 amino acids. Trimming took off 0 bases at V and 8 bases at J, with 16 bases between the two ends. CDR1 and CDR2 from the germline V gene are MGHRA and YSYEKL. CDR3 nucleotide sequence: TGCGCCAGCAGCCAAGATCTTTTGGGGCCTGGGGAAAAACTGTTTTTT. This translates into CASSQDLLGPGEKLFF.

This clonotype was detected only once. The chain carries TRBV2 and TRBJ2-4, with TRBD1 as a possible D gene (5 bases). The ends were cut back, 6 bases at V and 0 bases at J, with 12 bases in the middle. This CDR3 contains 15 residues. CDR1 is SNHLY and CDR2 is FYNNEI in the germline V gene. CDR3 amino acids: CASRTTDLAKNIQYF. Here the CDR3 DNA reads TGTGCCAGCAGAACGACAGACCTAGCCAAAAACATTCAGTACTTC.

V and J are TRBV24-1 and TRBJ1-5; D call uncertain. Germline lookup yields CDR1 KGHDR and CDR2 SFDVKD. This CDR3 is 16 amino acids long. Trimming took off 4 bases at V and 0 bases at J, with 12 bases between the two ends. This CDR3 is CATSDAVTSSNQPQHF. CDR3 in DNA: TGTGCCACCAGTGACGCGGTTACCAGTAGCAATCAGCCCCAGCATTTT.

This clonotype showed up just a few times. CDR3: CASRRQGVQETQYF. The CDR3 nucleotides are TGTGCCAGCAGGAGACAGGGGGTCCAAGAGACCCAGTACTTC. The chain recombines TRBV6-5 with TRBJ2-5, with 9 positions matching TRBD1. Trimming at V came to 6 bases and at J to 1 base, leaving 3 bases not matched to a gene. The CDR3 sequence is 14 residues long. Looked up from germline, CDR1 is MNHEY and CDR2 is SVGAGI.

V is TRBV4-3 and J is TRBJ2-7; D remains unclear. Trimming cost V 1 base and J 6 bases, with 13 bases left between them. CDR1 LGHNA and CDR2 YSLEER come from the germline V gene. CDR3 length: 14 residues. The CDR3 loop reads CASSQGLRALEQYF. As DNA, the CDR3 is TGCGCCAGCAGCCAAGGGCTCCGGGCGCTCGAGCAGTACTTC.

This clonotype turned up a few times. This sequence joins TRBV7-2 and TRBJ2-7; D gene unclear. The germline V gene encodes CDR1 SGHTA and CDR2 FQGNSA. The CDR3 is made up of 13 amino acids. V lost 2 bases, J lost 5 bases, and 10 bases lay in between. CDR3 amino acids: CASSLYPSDEQYF. In DNA, the CDR3 is TGTGCCAGCAGCTTATACCCCTCGGACGAGCAGTACTTC.

In this sample, this clonotype turned up once. The chain employs TRBV9 and TRBJ1-6; tentative D call: TRBD1 (5 bases). V lost 0 bases, J lost 9 bases, and 10 bases lay in between. Germline loops: CDR1 SGDLS, CDR2 YYNGEE. This CDR3 has 14 residues. The CDR3 reads CASSVAPGTSPLHF. In DNA form, the CDR3 reads TGTGCCAGCAGCGTAGCTCCGGGGACTTCACCCCTCCACTTT.